A single sample is the source of the 3 T cell receptor beta chains below, sequenced in a study of post-analysis software for immune sequencing data. Study conclusions and caveats: Relative to controls, patients had roughly five TRBV segments at higher frequency, with TRBV5-6, TRBV5-1 and TRBV20-1 among these.

Unique molecular identifiers were built into the TCR beta cDNA libraries. TCRdb re-derived calls from the PCR reads in MiXCR, one entry per CDR3 protein. The sample shows 650,000 to 850,000 distinct CDR3 sequences, more than 45% of them seen only once. Antigen specificity for these receptors is unknown. Sequencing used blood. The source of these receptors is a girl under 18 with multiple sclerosis.

The table lists this clonotype with a count of one. The chain joins TRBV2 to TRBJ2-3, with D maybe TRBD1 (6 bases). Germline V gene sequence: CDR1 SNHLY, CDR2 FYNNEI. The V and J ends lost 6 bases and 7 bases respectively, with 11 bases between them. The CDR3 is 12 amino acids. CDR3 nucleotides: TGTGCCAGCAGAGGACAGAGCCATACGCAGTATTTT. Its translation is CASRGQSHTQYF.

The count of this clonotype is one. This sequence joins TRBV3-1 and TRBJ2-7; 12 bases are shared with TRBD1. CDR3 length equals 15 residues. Unmatched junction bases numbered 5, after V lost 1 base and J lost 7 bases. Germline CDR1 LGHDT, CDR2 YNNKEL (reference sequence). The CDR3 bases are TGTGCCAGCAGCCAAGCCGGGACAGGGGGCTCGGAGCAGTACTTC. It codes for CASSQAGTGGSEQYF.

The J gene is TRBJ2-1, the V gene TRBV5-5; D is ambiguous. Looked up from germline, CDR1 is SGHKS and CDR2 is YYEKEE (reference sequence). The ends were cut back, 0 bases at V and 1 base at J, with 14 bases in the middle. The CDR3 length is 17 residues. The chain's CDR3 is CASSLEPGLWSYNEQFF. As DNA, the CDR3 is TGTGCCAGCAGCTTGGAACCGGGTCTGTGGTCCTACAATGAGCAGTTCTTC. Supplemented by reference TRBV5-5 and TRBJ2-1, the full variable domain reads DAGVTQSPTHLIKTRGQQVTLRCSPISGHKSVSWYQQVLGQGPQFIFQYYEKEERGRGNFPDRFSARQFPNYSSELNVNALLLGDSALYLCASSLEPGLWSYNEQFFGPGTRLTVL.